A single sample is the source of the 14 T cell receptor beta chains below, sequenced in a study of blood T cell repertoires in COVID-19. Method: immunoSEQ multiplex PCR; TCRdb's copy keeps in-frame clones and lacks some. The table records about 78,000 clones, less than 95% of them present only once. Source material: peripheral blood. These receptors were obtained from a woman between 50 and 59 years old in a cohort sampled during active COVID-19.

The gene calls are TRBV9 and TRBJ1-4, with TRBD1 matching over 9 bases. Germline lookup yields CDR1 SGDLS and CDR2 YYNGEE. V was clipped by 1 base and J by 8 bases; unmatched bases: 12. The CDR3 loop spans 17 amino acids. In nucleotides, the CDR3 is TGTGCCAGCAGCGTACGGCCCTCGACAGGGGGGGACGAAAAACTGTTTTTT. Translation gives CASSVRPSTGGDEKLFF.

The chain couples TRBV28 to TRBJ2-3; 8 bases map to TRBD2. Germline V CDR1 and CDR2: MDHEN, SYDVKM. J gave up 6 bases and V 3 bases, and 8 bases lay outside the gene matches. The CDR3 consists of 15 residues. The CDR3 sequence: CASSFPGRAQDTQYF. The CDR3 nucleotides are TGTGCCAGCAGTTTTCCCGGGAGGGCCCAGGATACGCAGTATTTT.

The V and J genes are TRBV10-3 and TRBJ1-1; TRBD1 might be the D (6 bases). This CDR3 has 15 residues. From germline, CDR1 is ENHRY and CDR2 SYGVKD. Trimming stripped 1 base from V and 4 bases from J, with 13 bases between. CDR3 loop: CAISELTGLTTEAFF. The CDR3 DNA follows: TGTGCCATCAGTGAGTTGACAGGTCTAACCACTGAAGCTTTCTTT.

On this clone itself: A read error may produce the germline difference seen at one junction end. The CDR3 is CASSEGLQGKQPQHF. CDR3 bases: TGTGCCAGCAGTGAAGGTCTGCAGGGCAAACAGCCCCAGCATTTT. This chain connects TRBV2 to TRBJ1-5; weak D call: TRBD1 (5 bases). This CDR3 contains 15 residues. From germline, CDR1 is SNHLY and CDR2 FYNNEI.

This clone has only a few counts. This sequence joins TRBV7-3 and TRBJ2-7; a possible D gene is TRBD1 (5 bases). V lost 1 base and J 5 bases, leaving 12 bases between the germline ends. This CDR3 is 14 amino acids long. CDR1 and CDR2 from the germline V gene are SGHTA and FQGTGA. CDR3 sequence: CASSLSQGGDEQYF. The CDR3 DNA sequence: TGTGCCAGCAGCTTAAGCCAGGGCGGCGACGAGCAGTACTTC.

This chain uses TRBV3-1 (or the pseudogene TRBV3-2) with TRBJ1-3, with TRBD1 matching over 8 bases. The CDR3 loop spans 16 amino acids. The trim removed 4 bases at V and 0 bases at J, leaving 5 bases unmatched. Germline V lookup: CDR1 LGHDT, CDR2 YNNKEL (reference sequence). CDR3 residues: CASSRNRGSSGNTIYF. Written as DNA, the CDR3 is TGTGCCAGCAGCCGGAACAGGGGGAGCTCTGGAAACACCATATATTTT.

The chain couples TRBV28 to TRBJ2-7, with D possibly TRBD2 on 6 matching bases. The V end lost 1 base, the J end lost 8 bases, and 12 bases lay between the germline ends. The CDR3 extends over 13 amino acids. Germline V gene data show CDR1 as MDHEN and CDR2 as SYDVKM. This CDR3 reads CASSLYGGFKQYF. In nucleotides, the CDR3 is TGTGCCAGCAGTTTATACGGGGGTTTCAAGCAGTACTTC. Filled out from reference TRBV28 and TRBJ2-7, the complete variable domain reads DVKVTQSSRYLVKRTGEKVFLECVQDMDHENMFWYRQDPGLGLRLIYFSYDVKMKEKGDIPEGYSVSREKKERFSLILESASTNQTSMYLCASSLYGGFKQYFGPGTRLTVT.

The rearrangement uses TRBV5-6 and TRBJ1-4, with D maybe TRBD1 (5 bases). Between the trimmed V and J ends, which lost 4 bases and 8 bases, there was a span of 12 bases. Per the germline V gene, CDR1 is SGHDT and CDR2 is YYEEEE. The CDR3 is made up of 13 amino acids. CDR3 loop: CASSGSGYEKLFF. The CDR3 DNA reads TGTGCCAGCAGCGGTTCAGGGTACGAAAAACTGTTTTTT.

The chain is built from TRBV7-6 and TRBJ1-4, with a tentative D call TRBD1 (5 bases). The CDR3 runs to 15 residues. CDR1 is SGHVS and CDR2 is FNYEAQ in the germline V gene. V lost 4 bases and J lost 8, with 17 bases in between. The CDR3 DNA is TGTGCCAGCAGCTCCCCCGAGACGGGGGAGGAAAAACTGTTTTTT. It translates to CASSSPETGEEKLFF.

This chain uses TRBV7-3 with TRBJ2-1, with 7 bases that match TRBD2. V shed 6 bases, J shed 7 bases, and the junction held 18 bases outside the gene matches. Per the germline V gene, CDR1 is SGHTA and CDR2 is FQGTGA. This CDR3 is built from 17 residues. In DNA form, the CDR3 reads TGTGCCAGCAGTAGGAGCGGGGCGGGAGAGGGTGGTAATGAGCAGTTCTTC. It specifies CASSRSGAGEGGNEQFF.

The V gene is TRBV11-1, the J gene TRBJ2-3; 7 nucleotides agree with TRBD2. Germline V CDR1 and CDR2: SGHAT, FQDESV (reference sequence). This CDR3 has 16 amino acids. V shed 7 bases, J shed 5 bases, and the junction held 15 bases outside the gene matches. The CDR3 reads CASNPSGGSSKDTQYF. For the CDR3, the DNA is TGTGCCAGCAACCCTAGCGGCGGGAGTAGTAAAGATACGCAGTATTTT.

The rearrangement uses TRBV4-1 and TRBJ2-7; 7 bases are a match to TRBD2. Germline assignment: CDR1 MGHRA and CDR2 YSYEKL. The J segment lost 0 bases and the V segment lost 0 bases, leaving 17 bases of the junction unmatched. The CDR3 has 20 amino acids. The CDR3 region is CASSQESGTTLPLNSYEQYF. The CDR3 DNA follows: TGCGCCAGCAGCCAAGAGTCAGGGACTACCTTACCCCTGAACTCCTACGAGCAGTACTTC.

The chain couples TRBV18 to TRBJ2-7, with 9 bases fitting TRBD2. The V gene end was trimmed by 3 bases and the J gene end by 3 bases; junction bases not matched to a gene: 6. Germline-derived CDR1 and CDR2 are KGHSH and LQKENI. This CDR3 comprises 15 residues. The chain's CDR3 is CASSPPSGDYYEQYF. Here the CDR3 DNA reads TGTGCCAGCTCACCGCCTAGCGGGGATTACTACGAGCAGTACTTC. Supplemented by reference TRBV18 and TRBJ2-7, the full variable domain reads NAGVMQNPRHLVRRRGQEARLRCSPMKGHSHVYWYRQLPEEGLKFMVYLQKENIIDESGMPKERFSAEFPKEGPSILRIQQVVRGDSAAYFCASSPPSGDYYEQYFGPGTRLTVT.

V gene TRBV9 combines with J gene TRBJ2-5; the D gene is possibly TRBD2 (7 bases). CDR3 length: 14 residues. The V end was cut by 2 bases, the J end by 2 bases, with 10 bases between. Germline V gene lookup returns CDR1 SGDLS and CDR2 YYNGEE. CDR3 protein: CASSVGGLQETQYF. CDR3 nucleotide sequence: TGTGCCAGCAGCGTGGGGGGGCTACAAGAGACCCAGTACTTC.